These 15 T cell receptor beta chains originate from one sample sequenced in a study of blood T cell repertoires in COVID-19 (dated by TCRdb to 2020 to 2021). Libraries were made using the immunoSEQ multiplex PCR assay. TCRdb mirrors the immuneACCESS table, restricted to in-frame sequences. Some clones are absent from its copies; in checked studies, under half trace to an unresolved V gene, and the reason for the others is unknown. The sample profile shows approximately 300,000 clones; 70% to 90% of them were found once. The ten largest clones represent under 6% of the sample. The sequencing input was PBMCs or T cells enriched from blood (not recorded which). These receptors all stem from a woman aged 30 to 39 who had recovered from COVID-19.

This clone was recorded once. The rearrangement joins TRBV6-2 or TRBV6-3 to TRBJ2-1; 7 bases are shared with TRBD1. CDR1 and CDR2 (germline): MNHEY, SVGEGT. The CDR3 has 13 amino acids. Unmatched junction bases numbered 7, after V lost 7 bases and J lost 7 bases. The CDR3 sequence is CASNPDRRNEQFF. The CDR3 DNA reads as TGTGCCAGCAACCCGGACAGGAGGAATGAGCAGTTCTTC.

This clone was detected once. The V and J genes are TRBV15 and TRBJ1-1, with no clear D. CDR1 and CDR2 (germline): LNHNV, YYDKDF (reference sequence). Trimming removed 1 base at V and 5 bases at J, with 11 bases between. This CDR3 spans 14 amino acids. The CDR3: CATSRGALGTEAFF. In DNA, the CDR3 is TGTGCCACCAGCAGAGGGGCCTTAGGAACTGAAGCTTTCTTT.

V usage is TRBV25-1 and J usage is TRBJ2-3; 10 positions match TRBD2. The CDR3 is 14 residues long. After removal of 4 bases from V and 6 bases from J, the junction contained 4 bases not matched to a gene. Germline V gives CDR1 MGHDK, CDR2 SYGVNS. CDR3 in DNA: TGTGCCAGCAGTGGTAGCGGGGGGTCCGATACGCAGTATTTT. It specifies CASSGSGGSDTQYF.

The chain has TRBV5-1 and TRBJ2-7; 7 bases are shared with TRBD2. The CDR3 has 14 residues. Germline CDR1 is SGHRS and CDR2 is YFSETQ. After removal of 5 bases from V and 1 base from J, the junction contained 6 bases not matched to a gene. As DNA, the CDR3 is TGCGCCAGCAGACAAAGGGAGGGTTCCTACGAGCAGTACTTC. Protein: CASRQREGSYEQYF.

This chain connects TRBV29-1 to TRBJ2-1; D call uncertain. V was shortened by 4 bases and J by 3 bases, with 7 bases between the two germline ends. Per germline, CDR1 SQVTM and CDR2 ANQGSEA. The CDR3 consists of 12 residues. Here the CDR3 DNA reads TGCAGCGTTGTTCAGCGCTACAATGAGCAGTTCTTC. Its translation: CSVVQRYNEQFF.

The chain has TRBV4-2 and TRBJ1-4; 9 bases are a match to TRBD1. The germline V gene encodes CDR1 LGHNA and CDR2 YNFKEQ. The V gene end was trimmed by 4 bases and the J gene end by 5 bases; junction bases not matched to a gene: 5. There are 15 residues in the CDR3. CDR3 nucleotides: TGTGCCAGCAGCCCCAGACAGGGGGGGAATGAAAAACTGTTTTTT. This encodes CASSPRQGGNEKLFF.

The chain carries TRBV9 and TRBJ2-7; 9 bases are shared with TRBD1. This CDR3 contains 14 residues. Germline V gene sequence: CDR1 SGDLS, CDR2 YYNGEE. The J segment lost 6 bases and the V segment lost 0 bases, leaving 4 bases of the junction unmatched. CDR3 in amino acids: CASSVVQGAGEQYF. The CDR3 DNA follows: TGTGCCAGCAGCGTAGTACAGGGGGCTGGCGAGCAGTACTTC.

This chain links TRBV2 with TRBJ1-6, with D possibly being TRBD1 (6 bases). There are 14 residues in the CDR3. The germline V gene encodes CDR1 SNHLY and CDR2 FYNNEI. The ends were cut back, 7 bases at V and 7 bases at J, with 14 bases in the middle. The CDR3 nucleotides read TGTGCCAGCATAAACAGGGCCTCGAATTCACCCCTCCACTTT. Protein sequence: CASINRASNSPLHF.

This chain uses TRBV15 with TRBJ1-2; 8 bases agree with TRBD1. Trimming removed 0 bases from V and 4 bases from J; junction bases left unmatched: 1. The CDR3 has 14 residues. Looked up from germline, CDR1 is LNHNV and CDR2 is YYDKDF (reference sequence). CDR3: CATSRDGQGYGYTF. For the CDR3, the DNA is TGTGCCACCAGCAGAGATGGACAGGGCTATGGCTACACCTTC.

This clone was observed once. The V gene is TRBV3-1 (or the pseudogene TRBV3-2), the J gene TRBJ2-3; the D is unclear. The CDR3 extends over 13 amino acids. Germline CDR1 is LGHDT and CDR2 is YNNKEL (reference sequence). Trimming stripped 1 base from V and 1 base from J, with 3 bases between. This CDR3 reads CASSQVGTDTQYF. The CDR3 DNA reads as TGTGCCAGCAGCCAAGTAGGCACAGATACGCAGTATTTT.

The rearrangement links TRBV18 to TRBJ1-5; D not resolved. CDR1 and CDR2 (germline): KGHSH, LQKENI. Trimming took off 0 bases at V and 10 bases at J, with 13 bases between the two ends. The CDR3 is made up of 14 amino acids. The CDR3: CASSPPGGDGPQHF. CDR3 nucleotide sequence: TGTGCCAGCTCACCACCCGGCGGGGATGGACCCCAGCATTTT.

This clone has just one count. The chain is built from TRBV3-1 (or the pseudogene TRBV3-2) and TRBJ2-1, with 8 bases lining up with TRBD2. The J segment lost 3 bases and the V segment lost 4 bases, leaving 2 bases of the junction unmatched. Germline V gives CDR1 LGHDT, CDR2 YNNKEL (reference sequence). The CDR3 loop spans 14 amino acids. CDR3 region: CASSRAGGYNEQFF. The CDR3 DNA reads TGTGCCAGCAGCCGGGCGGGGGGCTACAATGAGCAGTTCTTC.

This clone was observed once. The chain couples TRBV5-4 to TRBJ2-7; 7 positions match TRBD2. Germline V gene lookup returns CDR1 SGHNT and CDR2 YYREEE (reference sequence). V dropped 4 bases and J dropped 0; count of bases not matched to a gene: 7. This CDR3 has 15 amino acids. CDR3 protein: CASSRGGESSYEQYF. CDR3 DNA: TGTGCCAGCAGCCGTGGGGGGGAGAGCTCCTACGAGCAGTACTTC.

The DNA for the CDR3 is TGTGCCAGCAGTTTACCGGGGATTTACAATGAGCAGTTCTTC. Protein product: CASSLPGIYNEQFF. This chain links TRBV27 with TRBJ2-1; a weak D match, TRBD2 (5 bases). V lost 2 bases to trimming and J lost 4 bases, with 9 bases between them. The germline CDR1 and CDR2 sequences are MNHEY and SMNVEV (reference sequence). There are 14 residues in the CDR3.

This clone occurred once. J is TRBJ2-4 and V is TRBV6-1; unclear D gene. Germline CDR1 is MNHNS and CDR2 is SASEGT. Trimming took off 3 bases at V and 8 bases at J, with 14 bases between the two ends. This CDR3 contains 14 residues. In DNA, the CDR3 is TGTGCCAGCAGTGAGAGTTCAGGTCAAGACATTCAGTACTTC. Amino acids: CASSESSGQDIQYF.